This T cell receptor beta chain was sequenced during a study of human T cells and chemical hapten exposure. Turning to the study itself: Readings were taken at 6 days from patch tests that had applied 0.01% DPC to the upper back.

V was clipped by 4 bases and J by 10 bases; unmatched bases: 7. Germline lookup yields CDR1 SEHNR and CDR2 FQNEAQ (reference sequence). The CDR3 is 14 residues long. The time point is: pre-sensitization, week 0. Treatment: therapeutic diphenylcyclopropenone sensitization with weekly scalp DPC. Study-wide results and caveats: No alteration of TCRs above 1 in 1000 frequency was seen with DPC sensitization.

This clonotype has just a few counts. The antigen remains undetermined. The study's library attached unique molecular identifiers to single cDNA molecules. Authors' analysis steps: Per sample, the median was 95,638 TCRs, with values from about 24,000 to 680,000. TCRdb re-called the RACE reads through MiXCR, storing one row per CDR3 protein. The V and J calls and clone size come from TCRdb's table, not from the authors' own analysis. Among 200,000 to 300,000 distinct CDR3 sequences listed, about 9.4% were seen once. The chain uses TRBV7-9 and TRBJ1-4; TRBD1 aligns across 9 bases. The input for sequencing was whole blood, taken in connection with sensitization to the hapten diphenylcyclopropenone (DPC). The receptor's source is a woman aged 40 to 49 with alopecia areata. Some clones in this sample may be carry-over from other donors' samples. The CDR3 loop is CASSSGTGLGKLFF. The CDR3 DNA sequence: TGTGCCAGCAGCTCCGGGACAGGGCTCGGAAAACTGTTTTTT.